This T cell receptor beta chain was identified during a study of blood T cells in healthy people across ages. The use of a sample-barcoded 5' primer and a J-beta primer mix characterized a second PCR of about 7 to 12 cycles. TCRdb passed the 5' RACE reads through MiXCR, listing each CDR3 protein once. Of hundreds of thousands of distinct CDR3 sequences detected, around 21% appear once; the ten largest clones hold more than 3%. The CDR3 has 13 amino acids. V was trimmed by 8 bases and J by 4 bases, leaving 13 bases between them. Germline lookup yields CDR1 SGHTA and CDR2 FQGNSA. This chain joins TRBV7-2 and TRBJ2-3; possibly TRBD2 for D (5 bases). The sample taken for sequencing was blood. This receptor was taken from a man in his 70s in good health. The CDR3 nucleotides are TGTGCCAGCCACATCTACGGGGCAGATACGCAGTATTTT. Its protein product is CASHIYGADTQYF.